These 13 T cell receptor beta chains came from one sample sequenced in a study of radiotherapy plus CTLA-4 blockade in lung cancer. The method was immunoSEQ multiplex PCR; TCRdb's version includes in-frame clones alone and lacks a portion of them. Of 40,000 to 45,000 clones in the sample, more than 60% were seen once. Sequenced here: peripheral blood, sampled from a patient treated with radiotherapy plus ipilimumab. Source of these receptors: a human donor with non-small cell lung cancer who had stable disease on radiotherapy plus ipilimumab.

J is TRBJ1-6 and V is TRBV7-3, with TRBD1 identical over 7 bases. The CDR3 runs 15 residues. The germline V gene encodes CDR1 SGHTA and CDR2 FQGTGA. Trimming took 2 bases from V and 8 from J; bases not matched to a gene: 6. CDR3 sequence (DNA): TGTGCCAGCAGCTTAGGGGGCAGGGGGGATTCACCCCTCCACTTT. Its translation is CASSLGGRGDSPLHF.

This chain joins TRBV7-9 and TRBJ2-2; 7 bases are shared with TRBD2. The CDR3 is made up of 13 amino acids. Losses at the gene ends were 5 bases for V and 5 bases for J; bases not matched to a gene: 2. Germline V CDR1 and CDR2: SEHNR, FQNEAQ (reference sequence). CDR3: CASSRGGTGELFF. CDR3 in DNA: TGTGCCAGCAGCCGCGGGGGAACCGGGGAGCTGTTTTTT.

DNA for the CDR3: TGTGCCAGCAGCTGGGACAGGAACACTGAAGCTTTCTTT. Its translation is CASSWDRNTEAFF. This chain connects TRBV7-3 to TRBJ1-1; 7 positions match TRBD1. The V gene end was trimmed by 4 bases and the J gene end by 1 base; junction bases not matched to a gene: 0. CDR3 size: 13 residues. Germline loops: CDR1 SGHTA, CDR2 FQGTGA.

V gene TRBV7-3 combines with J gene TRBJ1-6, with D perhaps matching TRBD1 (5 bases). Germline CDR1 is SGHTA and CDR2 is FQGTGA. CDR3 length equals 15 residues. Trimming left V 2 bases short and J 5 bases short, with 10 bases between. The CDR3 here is CASSLLGANNSPLHF. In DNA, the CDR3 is TGTGCCAGCAGCTTATTAGGGGCCAATAATTCACCCCTCCACTTT.

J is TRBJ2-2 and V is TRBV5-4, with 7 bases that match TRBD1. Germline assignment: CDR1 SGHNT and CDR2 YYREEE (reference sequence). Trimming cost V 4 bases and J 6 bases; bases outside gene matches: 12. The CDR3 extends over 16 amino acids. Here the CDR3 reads CASSPRGQSKAGELFF. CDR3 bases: TGTGCCAGCAGCCCTCGGGGACAGTCGAAGGCCGGGGAGCTGTTTTTT. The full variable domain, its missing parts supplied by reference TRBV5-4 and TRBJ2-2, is ETGVTQSPTHLIKTRGQQVTLRCSSQSGHNTVSWYQQALGQGPQFIFQYYREEENGRGNFPPRFSGLQFPNYSSELNVNALELDDSALYLCASSPRGQSKAGELFFGEGSRLTVL.

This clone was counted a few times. The CDR3 bases are TGTGCCAGCACGCAAGGGGGCGCAGATTCACCCCTCCACTTT. This sequence encodes CASTQGGADSPLHF. The chain links TRBV7-9 to TRBJ1-6, with 7 bases fitting TRBD1. The CDR3 sequence is 14 residues long. The junction had 8 bases not matched to a gene; V was cut back by 7 bases and J by 8 bases. The V gene's germline CDR1 is SEHNR and CDR2 FQNEAQ (reference sequence).

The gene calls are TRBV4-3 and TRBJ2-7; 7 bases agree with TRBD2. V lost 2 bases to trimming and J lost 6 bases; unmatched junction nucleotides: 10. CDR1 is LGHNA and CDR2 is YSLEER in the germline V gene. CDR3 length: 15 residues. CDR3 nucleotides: TGCGCCAGCAGCCAAACCAGCTACCAGCGGGGCGAGCAGTACTTC. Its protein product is CASSQTSYQRGEQYF.

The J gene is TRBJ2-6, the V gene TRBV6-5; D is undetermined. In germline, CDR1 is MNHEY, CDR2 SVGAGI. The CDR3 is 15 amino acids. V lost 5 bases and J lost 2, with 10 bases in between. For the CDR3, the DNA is TGTGCCAGCAGTCCCCTAATTCCTGGGGCCAACGTCCTGACTTTC. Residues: CASSPLIPGANVLTF.

This CDR3 reads CASSEGWAAGGYTF. The CDR3 nucleotides read TGTGCCAGCAGTGAAGGTTGGGCAGCCGGTGGCTACACCTTC. The chain joins TRBV2 to TRBJ1-2; D call uncertain. Germline V CDR1 and CDR2: SNHLY, FYNNEI. V lost 1 base and J 7 bases, leaving 13 bases between the germline ends. The CDR3 extends over 14 amino acids.

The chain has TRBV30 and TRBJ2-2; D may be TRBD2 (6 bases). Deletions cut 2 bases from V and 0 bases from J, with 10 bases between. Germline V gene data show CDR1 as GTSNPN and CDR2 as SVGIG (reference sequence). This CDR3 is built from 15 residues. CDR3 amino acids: CAWSWGVANTGELFF. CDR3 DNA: TGTGCCTGGAGTTGGGGGGTCGCGAACACCGGGGAGCTGTTTTTT.

CDR3 sequence: CASSPLSNQPQHF. The CDR3 nucleotides read TGTGCCAGCAGTCCCCTCAGCAATCAGCCCCAGCATTTT. The rearrangement joins TRBV6-6 to TRBJ1-5; the D is unclear. The CDR3 is made up of 13 amino acids. Trimming removed 5 bases at V and 1 base at J, with 6 bases between. CDR1 MNHNY and CDR2 SVGAGI come from the germline V gene (reference sequence).

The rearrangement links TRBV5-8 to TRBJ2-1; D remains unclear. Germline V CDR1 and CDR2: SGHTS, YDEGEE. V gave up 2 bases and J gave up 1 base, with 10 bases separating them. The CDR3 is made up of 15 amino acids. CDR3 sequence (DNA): TGTGCCAGCAGCTTTTCCAGGCCGTCCTACAATGAGCAGTTCTTC. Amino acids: CASSFSRPSYNEQFF.

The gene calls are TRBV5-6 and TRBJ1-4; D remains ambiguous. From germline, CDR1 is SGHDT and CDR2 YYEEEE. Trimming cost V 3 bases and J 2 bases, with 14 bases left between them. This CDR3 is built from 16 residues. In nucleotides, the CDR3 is TGTGCCAGCAGCTATTTCGGGATTGGTACTAATGAAAAACTGTTTTTT. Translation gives CASSYFGIGTNEKLFF.